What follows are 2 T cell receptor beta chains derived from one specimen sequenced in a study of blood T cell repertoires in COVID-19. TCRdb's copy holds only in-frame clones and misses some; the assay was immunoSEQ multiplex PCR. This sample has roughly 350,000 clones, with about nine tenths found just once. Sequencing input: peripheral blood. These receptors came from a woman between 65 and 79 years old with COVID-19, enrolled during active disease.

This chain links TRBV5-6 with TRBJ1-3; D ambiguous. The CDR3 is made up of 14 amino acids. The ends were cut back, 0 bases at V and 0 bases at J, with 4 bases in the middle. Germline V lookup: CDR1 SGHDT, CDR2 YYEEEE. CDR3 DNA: TGTGCCAGCAGCTTGGGCGGCTCTGGAAACACCATATATTTT. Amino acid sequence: CASSLGGSGNTIYF.

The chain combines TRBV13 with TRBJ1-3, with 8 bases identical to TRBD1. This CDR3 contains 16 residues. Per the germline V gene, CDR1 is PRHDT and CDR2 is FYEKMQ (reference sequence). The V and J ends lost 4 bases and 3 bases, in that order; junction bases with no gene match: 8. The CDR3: CASSSRTGSIGNTIYF. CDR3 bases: TGTGCCAGCAGCTCCCGGACAGGGAGTATTGGAAACACCATATATTTT. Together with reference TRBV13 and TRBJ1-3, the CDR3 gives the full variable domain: AAGVIQSPRHLIKEKRETATLKCYPIPRHDTVYWYQQGPGQDPQFLISFYEKMQSDKGSIPDRFSAQQFSDYHSELNMSSLELGDSALYFCASSSRTGSIGNTIYFGEGSWLTVV.